This T cell receptor (beta chain) was sequenced in a study of blood T cell repertoires in COVID-19. Study background: Italy, Spain and the United States were the sources of the convalescent and acute COVID-19 samples.

Source study methods: Amplifying reference gene primers gave estimates of nucleated cell counts. The data were produced by immunoSEQ multiplex PCR, yet TCRdb's version contains in-frame clones alone and is incomplete. Clonal size and the V and J genes are those of that table, whereas D and trimming came from the DNA. The data hold about 200,000 clones, with about nine tenths observed a single time. The CDR3 is 15 residues long. Deletions cut 2 bases from V and 0 bases from J, with 8 bases between. Germline CDR1 MNHNS, CDR2 SASEGT. This chain links TRBV6-1 with TRBJ2-1, with a possible D match to TRBD1 (6 bases). The specimen sequenced was peripheral blood. The sequence was collected from a man over 45 with acute or convalescent COVID-19. The CDR3 here is CASSETGLSYNEQFF. In DNA, the CDR3 is TGTGCCAGCAGTGAAACAGGGCTCTCCTACAATGAGCAGTTCTTC.